The subject of this entry is one T cell receptor beta chain. Its matching antigen is unknown. This sample was included in a study of T-cell memory formation after mild COVID-19. TCRdb redid the calling of the 5' RACE reads with MiXCR, one entry per CDR3 protein. The sample lists about 190,000 distinct CDR3 sequences, around 20% occurring once. Study outcomes and limitations: Contracting CD4+ clones lay largely in CM and EM, with CD8+ ones residing in EMRA. Clones that contracted from day 15 to 85 were balanced CD4/CD8, while later expanders leaned CD4+. A subset of responding clones appeared in pre-infection memory, suggesting cross-reactive memory joined.

Trimming took off 0 bases at V and 4 bases at J, with 17 bases between the two ends. There are 17 residues in the CDR3. The sequence was obtained from an adult woman who had mild COVID-19 (a few samples of this study predate the infection). Cell type and time point are not known. This chain joins TRBV12-3 or TRBV12-4 and TRBJ2-3, with D perhaps assigned TRBD1 or TRBD2 (6 bases each). Sequenced: PBMCs or a T cell subset sorted from them (not recorded which). The CDR3 reads CASSLAWGAFFADTQYF. In DNA, the CDR3 is TGTGCCAGCAGTTTAGCGTGGGGGGCCTTTTTTGCAGATACGCAGTATTTT.